These 31 T cell receptor beta chains were sequenced from one sample in a study of cytomegalovirus exposure and HLA in healthy donors. Clones were read by immunoSEQ multiplex PCR, and TCRdb kept only the in-frame ones, dropping some. In the table there are 200,000 to 250,000 clones, around nine tenths of which are singletons. Sequencing was done on a sample of PBMCs. These receptors were collected from a woman under 30 in good health and CMV-seronegative.

DNA for the CDR3: TGCAGCGTTGGGGGGGCTACTAGCGGCGGCTCCTACGAGCAGTACTTC. Amino acid sequence: CSVGGATSGGSYEQYF. This rearrangement joins TRBV29-1 to TRBJ2-7, with TRBD2 matching over 8 bases. The V gene end was trimmed by 4 bases and the J gene end by 0 bases; junction bases not matched to a gene: 11. Germline values: CDR1 SQVTM, CDR2 ANQGSEA. This CDR3 contains 16 residues.

A single count supports this clone. The V gene is TRBV28, the J gene TRBJ2-5; D possibly corresponds to TRBD2 (6 bases). Trimming removed 7 bases at V and 7 bases at J, with 10 bases between. Germline CDR1 is MDHEN and CDR2 is SYDVKM. This CDR3 is built from 11 residues. The CDR3 reads CASTLGGTQYF. CDR3 bases: TGTGCCAGCACCCTCGGGGGGACCCAGTACTTC.

V usage is TRBV4-1 and J usage is TRBJ2-1, with TRBD1 matching over 7 bases. This CDR3 region has 15 residues. The junction had 10 bases not matched to a gene; V was cut back by 2 bases and J by 9 bases. The germline CDR1 and CDR2 sequences are MGHRA and YSYEKL. CDR3 in DNA: TGCGCCAGCAGCCAACTGACAGGGAAGGACACTGAGCAGTTCTTC. Translating gives CASSQLTGKDTEQFF.

This clone is a singleton in its sample. The V gene is TRBV11-2, the J gene TRBJ2-1; D might be TRBD2 (6 bases). Trimming removed 0 bases from V and 6 bases from J, with 9 bases in between. The CDR3 contains 14 residues. CDR1 SGHAT and CDR2 FQNNGV come from the germline V gene. The CDR3 DNA sequence: TGTGCCAGCAGCTTAGATCCGGGAGCCAATGAGCAGTTCTTC. Residues: CASSLDPGANEQFF.

A few counts support this clone. The chain combines TRBV28 with TRBJ1-2; D gene unclear. Per germline, CDR1 MDHEN and CDR2 SYDVKM. This CDR3 region has 13 residues. Between the trimmed V and J ends, which lost 3 bases and 3 bases, there was a span of 8 bases. CDR3 DNA sequence: TGTGCCAGCAGTTTGCGGATAGACTATGGCTACACCTTC. It translates to CASSLRIDYGYTF.

The chain employs TRBV18 and TRBJ2-1; 7 bases are a match to TRBD1. The CDR3 is 18 amino acids. Losses at the gene ends were 0 bases for V and 6 bases for J; bases not matched to a gene: 14. CDR1 KGHSH and CDR2 LQKENI come from the germline V gene. CDR3 sequence (DNA): TGTGCCAGCTCACCACCTAATATTGAACAGGGGCCTGTCAATGAGCAGTTCTTC. It encodes CASSPPNIEQGPVNEQFF.

The chain recombines TRBV19 with TRBJ1-2; the D gene is possibly TRBD1 (5 bases). V was clipped by 8 bases and J by 1 base, with 8 bases between them. The CDR3 totals 12 residues. CDR1 LNHDA and CDR2 SQIVND come from the germline V gene (reference sequence). The DNA for the CDR3 is TGTGCCAGTTGGGGACTTAACTATGGCTACACCTTC. This translates into CASWGLNYGYTF.

The CDR3 region has the DNA TGTGCCAGCTCACGGCCCGGGGGTTTTAGCTATGGCTACACCTTC. Translation gives CASSRPGGFSYGYTF. The genes are TRBV18 and TRBJ1-2; D is possibly TRBD1 (5 bases). This CDR3 has 15 amino acids. Trimming cost V 4 bases and J 4 bases, with 16 bases left between them. Germline V gene data show CDR1 as KGHSH and CDR2 as LQKENI.

The chain links TRBV4-3 to TRBJ2-2; 9 bases fit TRBD2. CDR3 length equals 17 residues. Germline trimming cut 2 bases from V and 0 bases from J; bases unmatched to any gene: 4. Germline V gene sequence: CDR1 LGHNA, CDR2 YSLEER. DNA for the CDR3: TGCGCCAGCAGCCAATCGGGACTAGCTTCGAACACCGGGGAGCTGTTTTTT. This gives the protein CASSQSGLASNTGELFF.

This clone was counted once. The rearrangement uses TRBV19 and TRBJ2-7; TRBD2 agrees at 10 bases. The CDR3 covers 15 residues. Trimming removed 2 bases from V and 3 bases from J; junction bases left unmatched: 4. From germline, CDR1 is LNHDA and CDR2 SQIVND (reference sequence). The CDR3 DNA reads as TGTGCCAGTAGTATATCTAGCGGGAGCCACTACGAGCAGTACTTC. Translation: CASSISSGSHYEQYF.

The chain is built from TRBV4-1 and TRBJ2-7; 14 bases fit TRBD2. CDR1 is MGHRA and CDR2 is YSYEKL in the germline V gene. The junction had 11 bases not matched to a gene; V was cut back by 4 bases and J by 6 bases. The CDR3 is 17 amino acids. CDR3: CASSREPFGLAGGEQYF. In nucleotides, the CDR3 is TGCGCCAGCAGCCGAGAGCCCTTCGGACTAGCGGGAGGCGAGCAGTACTTC.

As DNA, the CDR3 is TGTGCCAGCAGCCCGGGACAGGGGAGGGGCACAGATACGCAGTATTTT. Amino acids: CASSPGQGRGTDTQYF. The rearrangement joins TRBV13 to TRBJ2-3; 10 nucleotides line up with TRBD1. J gave up 1 base and V 5 bases, and 6 bases lay outside the gene matches. Germline V gene lookup returns CDR1 PRHDT and CDR2 FYEKMQ (reference sequence). The CDR3 runs to 16 residues.

CDR3 amino acids: CSVELGQYEAFF. CDR3 DNA sequence: TGCAGCGTTGAACTGGGACAGTATGAAGCTTTCTTT. The V and J genes are TRBV29-1 and TRBJ1-1; 7 bases are shared with TRBD1. The length of the CDR3 is 12 residues. Germline values: CDR1 SQVTM, CDR2 ANQGSEA. The junction had 4 bases not matched to a gene; V was cut back by 2 bases and J by 7 bases.

The rearrangement uses TRBV4-1 and TRBJ1-5, with no clear D. Germline V gives CDR1 MGHRA, CDR2 YSYEKL. The CDR3 has 16 residues. The V gene lost 2 bases and the J gene lost 4 bases, with 15 bases spanning the gap. CDR3 protein: CASSQWVGSRNQPQHF. CDR3 in DNA: TGCGCCAGCAGCCAATGGGTAGGGAGCCGGAATCAGCCCCAGCATTTT.

There are a few counts of this clone. J is TRBJ2-3 and V is TRBV29-1; TRBD1 matches 10 bases. CDR3 length equals 16 residues. After removal of 6 bases from V and 2 bases from J, the junction contained 11 bases not matched to a gene. Germline V CDR1 and CDR2: SQVTM, ANQGSEA. The DNA for the CDR3 is TGCAGCGTAAGAGGGGCCGGGACAGGGGCCACAGATACGCAGTATTTT. Encoded protein: CSVRGAGTGATDTQYF.

This chain joins TRBV7-9 and TRBJ1-3; TRBD1 aligns across 9 bases. CDR3 size: 16 residues. Germline CDR1 and CDR2: SEHNR and FQNEAQ (reference sequence). Trimming at V came to 7 bases and at J to 3 bases, leaving 10 bases not matched to a gene. Here the CDR3 reads CASTRGQGMGGNTIYF. DNA of the CDR3: TGTGCCAGCACCCGAGGACAGGGGATGGGTGGAAACACCATATATTTT.

The V and J genes are TRBV4-1 and TRBJ2-1; weak D call: TRBD2 (7 bases). Germline CDR1 reads MGHRA; CDR2 reads YSYEKL. The CDR3 length is 16 residues. V was clipped by 7 bases and J by 4 bases, with 20 bases between them. CDR3 amino acids: CASNRDQAGFYNEQFF. CDR3 DNA: TGCGCCAGCAACAGGGATCAAGCGGGATTTTACAATGAGCAGTTCTTC.

The chain combines TRBV6-1 with TRBJ2-2; 9 positions match TRBD2. Germline values: CDR1 MNHNS, CDR2 SASEGT. V trimming: 0 bases; J trimming: 0 bases; junction bases outside the gene matches: 8. This CDR3 is built from 19 residues. The CDR3 DNA reads as TGTGCCAGCAGTGAAGCGCTTCTAGGACTAGCGCCGAACACCGGGGAGCTGTTTTTT. It codes for CASSEALLGLAPNTGELFF.

V usage is TRBV6-5 and J usage is TRBJ2-7; 10 nucleotides match TRBD1. The CDR3 extends over 15 amino acids. V lost 6 bases to trimming and J lost 2 bases; unmatched junction nucleotides: 7. Germline V lookup: CDR1 MNHEY, CDR2 SVGAGI. Here the CDR3 reads CASRTSGTGAYEQYF. The CDR3 bases are TGTGCCAGCAGAACCTCCGGGACAGGGGCCTACGAGCAGTACTTC.

This chain connects TRBV5-4 to TRBJ1-2; D may be TRBD1 (6 bases). Per germline, CDR1 SGHNT and CDR2 YYREEE (reference sequence). This CDR3 contains 15 residues. V dropped 2 bases and J dropped 4 bases, with 15 bases sitting between them. The CDR3 DNA sequence: TGTGCCAGCAGCTTTGAATCGGGACACCCCTATGGCTACACCTTC. Translation gives CASSFESGHPYGYTF.

The chain employs TRBV6-5 and TRBJ1-2; D remains unclear. V was shortened by 2 bases and J by 3 bases, with 13 bases between the two germline ends. The CDR3 totals 15 residues. Germline V gene data show CDR1 as MNHEY and CDR2 as SVGAGI. This CDR3 is CASSYAEIVDYGYTF. DNA for the CDR3: TGTGCCAGCAGTTACGCGGAGATTGTGGACTATGGCTACACCTTC.

V and J are TRBV25-1 and TRBJ2-5, with D uncertain. The V gene lost 1 base and the J gene lost 5 bases, with 17 bases spanning the gap. Germline CDR1 reads MGHDK; CDR2 reads SYGVNS. CDR3 length: 16 residues. CDR3 nucleotide sequence: TGTGCCAGCAGTGAATTAGGAACGGAGACCCGGGAGACCCAGTACTTC. This gives the protein CASSELGTETRETQYF.

The chain employs TRBV4-1 and TRBJ1-1; D remains ambiguous. CDR1 and CDR2 (germline): MGHRA, YSYEKL. V lost 2 bases, J lost 8 bases, and 12 bases lay in between. CDR3 size: 13 residues. CDR3 loop: CASSQMSAGEAFF. As DNA, the CDR3 is TGCGCCAGCAGCCAAATGTCGGCGGGCGAAGCTTTCTTT.

V and J are TRBV11-2 and TRBJ2-1; 10 bases are shared with TRBD2. The CDR3 is made up of 13 amino acids. V shed 5 bases and J 6 bases; nucleotides not matched to a gene: 1. CDR1 SGHAT and CDR2 FQNNGV come from the germline V gene. The CDR3 sequence: CASSRTSGNEQFF. In DNA form, the CDR3 reads TGTGCCAGCAGCCGGACTAGCGGCAATGAGCAGTTCTTC.

The gene calls are TRBV10-3 and TRBJ2-1; 8 positions agree with TRBD1. Germline-derived CDR1 and CDR2 are ENHRY and SYGVKD. The CDR3 length is 12 residues. The ends lost 0 bases at V and 12 bases at J; junction bases unmatched: 1. DNA of the CDR3: TGTGCCATCAGTGAGTCAGGGACAGGGCAGTTCTTC. Its protein product is CAISESGTGQFF.

The V gene is TRBV4-1, the J gene TRBJ2-7; D perhaps matches TRBD2 (5 bases). The CDR3 sequence is 15 residues long. The germline CDR1 and CDR2 sequences are MGHRA and YSYEKL. V gave up 0 bases and J gave up 7 bases, with 16 bases separating them. The CDR3 here is CASSQDTGSSREQYF. DNA for the CDR3: TGCGCCAGCAGCCAAGATACGGGGAGCTCGAGGGAGCAGTACTTC.

V and J are TRBV4-1 and TRBJ2-2; D is perhaps TRBD1 (5 bases). The CDR3 covers 18 residues. Germline V lookup: CDR1 MGHRA, CDR2 YSYEKL. V lost 3 bases to trimming and J lost 5 bases, with 22 bases between them. The CDR3 is CASSQSPSQGWKTGELFF. CDR3 nucleotide sequence: TGCGCCAGCAGCCAGAGCCCGAGCCAGGGATGGAAAACCGGGGAGCTGTTTTTT.

The chain couples TRBV6-1 to TRBJ2-7, with D possibly being TRBD1 (6 bases). The CDR3 covers 14 residues. Germline-derived CDR1 and CDR2 are MNHNS and SASEGT. V was clipped by 7 bases and J by 5 bases, with 18 bases between them. The CDR3 protein is CASTQAGAWDEQYF. The DNA for the CDR3 is TGTGCCAGCACCCAGGCAGGGGCGTGGGACGAGCAGTACTTC.

The rearrangement joins TRBV7-9 to TRBJ1-1; D might be TRBD1 (6 bases). The CDR3 is 14 amino acids. Germline V gives CDR1 SEHNR, CDR2 FQNEAQ (reference sequence). V dropped 1 base and J dropped 4 bases, with 10 bases sitting between them. The CDR3 region has the DNA TGTGCCAGCAGCTTAGGGTCAGGGGCCACTGAAGCTTTCTTT. It is translated as CASSLGSGATEAFF.

This clone has a single count. The rearrangement joins TRBV5-6 to TRBJ1-5, with a possible D match to TRBD1 (5 bases). The CDR3 sequence is 13 residues long. CDR1 is SGHDT, CDR2 YYEEEE, per germline. Trimming took 6 bases from V and 11 from J, leaving 18 bases between them. CDR3 sequence (DNA): TGTGCCAGCACCTCGGTGGGGCACAGCACCCAGCATTTT. Translated: CASTSVGHSTQHF.

This clone was recorded once. This chain links TRBV27 with TRBJ2-1, with 7 bases lining up with TRBD1. From germline, CDR1 is MNHEY and CDR2 SMNVEV (reference sequence). The trim removed 5 bases at V and 14 bases at J, leaving 6 bases unmatched. The CDR3 extends over 11 amino acids. This CDR3 reads CASSLGQAEFF. CDR3 coding DNA: TGTGCCAGCAGTCTCGGACAGGCGGAGTTCTTC.